This TCR beta chain was recovered during a study of T-cell reconstitution after alpha-beta-depleted transplantation in children. Germline values: CDR1 MGHRA, CDR2 YSYEKL. The J segment lost 0 bases and the V segment lost 1 base, leaving 9 bases of the junction unmatched. The CDR3 has 18 amino acids. This clonotype was counted between two and nine times. Its matching antigen is unknown. Study observations and caveats: When one year had passed after transplant, most T-cell counts and diversity came from newly produced T cells. The study traced high day-60 TCRbeta diversity in some patients to surviving recipient T cells and thymic progenitors. Reportedly, only several hundred clones from non-depleted graft cells drove alpha-beta T-cell counts at about two months.

The library targeted TCRbeta and was prepared with unique molecular identifiers. TCRdb analysed the PCR reads with MiXCR anew, one entry per CDR3 protein. The sample contains around 370,000 distinct CDR3 sequences, 15% to 20% of which appear only once. The chain uses TRBV4-1 and TRBJ2-1, with 7 nucleotides matching TRBD2. This sample comprised PBMCs, mostly from graft donor cells, obtained 360 days after TCRalphabeta/CD19-depleted stem cell transplant. The source is a male patient between 2 and 9 years old who had a stem cell transplant for acute lymphoblastic leukemia, so the T cells may come from the graft donor. DNA of the CDR3: TGCGCCAGCAGCCAAGGCTCCAGCGGGGAGAGCTCCTACAATGAGCAGTTCTTC. This encodes CASSQGSSGESSYNEQFF.